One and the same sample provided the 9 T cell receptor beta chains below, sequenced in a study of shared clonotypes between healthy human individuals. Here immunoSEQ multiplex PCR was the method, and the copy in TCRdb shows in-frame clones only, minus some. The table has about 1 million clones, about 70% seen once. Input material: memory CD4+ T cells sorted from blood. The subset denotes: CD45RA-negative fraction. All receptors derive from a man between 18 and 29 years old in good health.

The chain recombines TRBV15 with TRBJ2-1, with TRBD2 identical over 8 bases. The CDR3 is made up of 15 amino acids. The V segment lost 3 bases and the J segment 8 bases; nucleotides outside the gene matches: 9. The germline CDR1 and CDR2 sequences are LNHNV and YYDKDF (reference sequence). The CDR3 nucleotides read TGTGCCACCAGCAGGATAGCGGGGCGAGGGGATGAGCAGTTCTTC. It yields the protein CATSRIAGRGDEQFF.

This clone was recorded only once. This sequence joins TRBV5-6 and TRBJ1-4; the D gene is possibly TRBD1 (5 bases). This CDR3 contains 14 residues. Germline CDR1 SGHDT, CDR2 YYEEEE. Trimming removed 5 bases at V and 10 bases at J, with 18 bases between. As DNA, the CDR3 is TGTGCCAGCAGGGCCTCGGGCAGGGAGGTAAAACTGTTTTTT. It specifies CASRASGREVKLFF. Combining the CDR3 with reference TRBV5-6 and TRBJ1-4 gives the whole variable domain DAGVTQSPTHLIKTRGQQVTLRCSPKSGHDTVSWYQQALGQGPQFIFQYYEEEERQRGNFPDRFSGHQFPNYSSELNVNALLLGDSALYLCASRASGREVKLFFGSGTQLSVL.

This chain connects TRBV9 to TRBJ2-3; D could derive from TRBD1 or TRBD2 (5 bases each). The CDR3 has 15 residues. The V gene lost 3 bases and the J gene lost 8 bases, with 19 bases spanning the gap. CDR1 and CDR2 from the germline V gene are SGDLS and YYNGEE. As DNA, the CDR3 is TGTGCCAGCAGCGCGGACTGGGGACGGGTGGGTACGCAGTATTTT. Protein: CASSADWGRVGTQYF.

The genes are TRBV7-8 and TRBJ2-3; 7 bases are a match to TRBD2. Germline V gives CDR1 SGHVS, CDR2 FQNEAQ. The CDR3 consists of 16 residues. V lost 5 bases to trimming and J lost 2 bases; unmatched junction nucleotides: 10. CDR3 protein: CASSALRGRATDTQYF. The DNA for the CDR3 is TGTGCCAGCAGCGCCCTTCGAGGGAGGGCCACAGATACGCAGTATTTT.

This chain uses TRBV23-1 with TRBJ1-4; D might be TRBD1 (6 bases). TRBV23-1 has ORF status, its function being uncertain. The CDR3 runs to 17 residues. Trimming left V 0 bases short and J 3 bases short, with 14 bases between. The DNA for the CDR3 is TGCGCCAGCAGTCAATCGTCCGGGGGGCGACCTAATGAAAAACTGTTTTTT. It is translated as CASSQSSGGRPNEKLFF.

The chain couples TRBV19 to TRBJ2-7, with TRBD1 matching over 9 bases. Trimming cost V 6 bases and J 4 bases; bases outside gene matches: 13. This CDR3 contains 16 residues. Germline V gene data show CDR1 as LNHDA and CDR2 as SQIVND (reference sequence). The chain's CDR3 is CASSFIVGTGQYEQYF. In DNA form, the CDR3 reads TGTGCCAGTAGCTTTATTGTCGGGACAGGGCAATACGAGCAGTACTTC.

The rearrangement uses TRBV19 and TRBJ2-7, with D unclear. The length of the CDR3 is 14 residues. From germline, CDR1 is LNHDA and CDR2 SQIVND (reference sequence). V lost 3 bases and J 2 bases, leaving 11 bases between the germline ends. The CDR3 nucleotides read TGTGCCAGTAGTATTTCTACAGTTCCCTACGAGCAGTACTTC. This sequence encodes CASSISTVPYEQYF.

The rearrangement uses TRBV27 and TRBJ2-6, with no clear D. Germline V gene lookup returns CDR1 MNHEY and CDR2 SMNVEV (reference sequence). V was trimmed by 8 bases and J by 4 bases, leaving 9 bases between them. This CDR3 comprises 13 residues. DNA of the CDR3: TGTGCCAGCCTAAGACCCGGGGCCAACGTCCTGACTTTC. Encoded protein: CASLRPGANVLTF.

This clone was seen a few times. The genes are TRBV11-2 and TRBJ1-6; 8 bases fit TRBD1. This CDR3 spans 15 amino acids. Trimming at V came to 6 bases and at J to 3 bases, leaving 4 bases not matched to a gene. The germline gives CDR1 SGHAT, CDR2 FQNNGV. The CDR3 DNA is TGTGCCAGCAGAACAACAGGGGGCTATAATTCACCCCTCCACTTT. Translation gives CASRTTGGYNSPLHF.